Listed below are T cell receptor beta chains from one sample, sequenced in a study of vaccination and CD4 T cells after COVID-19. TCRdb independently ran MiXCR on the PCR reads; one entry per CDR3 protein. The sample lists about 12,000 distinct CDR3 sequences, around two fifths occurring once. Their specific antigens are unknown. The sequenced material came from cultured CD4+ T cells from blood. These receptors all come from a human donor with COVID-19. Both conserved end residues are part of each CDR3. Fields, in order: V gene, CDR3 protein.

V gene: TRBV6-2/TRBV6-3; CDR3 protein: CASSYRDQPQHF
V gene: TRBV7-2; CDR3 protein: CASSRDRVDTGELFF
V gene: TRBV11-2; CDR3 protein: CASSFRGGQSDTQYF
V gene: TRBV7-9; CDR3 protein: CASSWTGELFF
V gene: TRBV20-1; CDR3 protein: CSVTSGDNEQFF
V gene: TRBV6-1; CDR3 protein: CASGRTGGQPQHF
V gene: TRBV12-3/TRBV12-4; CDR3 protein: CASSFGQTIRPQHF
V gene: TRBV6-1; CDR3 protein: CASSQGAHTGELFF
V gene: TRBV6-1; CDR3 protein: CAAQGQYSNQPQHF
V gene: TRBV5-6; CDR3 protein: CASSGGYEQYF
V gene: TRBV30; CDR3 protein: CAWRGRDRGYEQYF
V gene: TRBV2; CDR3 protein: CASTRLASSYEQYF
V gene: TRBV5-1; CDR3 protein: CASSLEGAGSPLHF
V gene: TRBV6-1; CDR3 protein: CASRGTGLVDTQYF
V gene: TRBV10-3; CDR3 protein: CAISVGGDGYTF
V gene: TRBV20-1; CDR3 protein: CSASWGTGFEKLFF
V gene: TRBV5-4; CDR3 protein: CASSRWTRDPQYF
V gene: TRBV5-1; CDR3 protein: CASSSGSGSGYTF
V gene: TRBV7-2; CDR3 protein: CASSLVQGAQHF
V gene: TRBV12-3/TRBV12-4; CDR3 protein: CASSFQARGQSPLHF
V gene: TRBV20-1; CDR3 protein: CSASSSYQSYEQYF